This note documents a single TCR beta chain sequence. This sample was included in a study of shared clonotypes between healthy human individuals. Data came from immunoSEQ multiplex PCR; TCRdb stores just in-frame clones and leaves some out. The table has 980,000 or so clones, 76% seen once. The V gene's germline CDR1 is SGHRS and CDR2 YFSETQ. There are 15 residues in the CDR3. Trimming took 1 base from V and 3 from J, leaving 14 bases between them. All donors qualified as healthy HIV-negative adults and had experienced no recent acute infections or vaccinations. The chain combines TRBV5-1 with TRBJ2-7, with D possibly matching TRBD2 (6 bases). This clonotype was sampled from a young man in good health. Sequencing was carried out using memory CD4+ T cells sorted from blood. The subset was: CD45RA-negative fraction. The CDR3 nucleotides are TGCGCCAGCAGCTTGCTCGGGGGACCTTACTACGAGCAGTACTTC. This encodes CASSLLGGPYYEQYF. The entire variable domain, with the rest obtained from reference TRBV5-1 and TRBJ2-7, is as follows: KAGVTQTPRYLIKTRGQQVTLSCSPISGHRSVSWYQQTPGQGLQFLFEYFSETQRNKGNFPGRFSGRQFSNSRSEMNVSTLELGDSALYLCASSLLGGPYYEQYFGPGTRLTVT.